This T cell receptor beta chain is from a study of blood T cell repertoires in COVID-19. Using immunoSEQ multiplex PCR, the repertoire was profiled, and TCRdb retains in-frame clones only, with some absent. The table includes about 130,000 clones, around 81% detected once. The V gene lost 5 bases and the J gene lost 8 bases, with 28 bases spanning the gap. In germline, CDR1 is SGHVS, CDR2 FQNEAQ. There are 18 residues in the CDR3. The TCR comes from a human donor in a cohort sampled during active COVID-19. The sequenced material came from peripheral blood. J is TRBJ2-4 and V is TRBV7-8, with D maybe TRBD1 (5 bases). This chain's CDR3 is CASSPFQGQPPLVDIQYF. The CDR3 coding sequence is TGTGCCAGCAGCCCCTTCCAGGGCCAACCCCCTTTAGTGGACATTCAGTACTTC.